These 28 T cell receptor beta chains were sequenced from one sample in a study of blood T cell repertoires in COVID-19. Repertoires were generated with immunoSEQ multiplex PCR, while TCRdb's copy carries only in-frame clones and drops some. The repertoire holds more than 150,000 clones, with 60% to 85% as singletons. The specimen was peripheral blood. The receptor set was obtained from a man in his sixties with active or convalescent COVID-19.

The genes are TRBV6-5 and TRBJ2-5, with D possibly matching TRBD2 (6 bases). This CDR3 spans 12 amino acids. V was shortened by 6 bases and J by 5 bases, with 10 bases between the two germline ends. The germline CDR1 and CDR2 sequences are MNHEY and SVGAGI. For the CDR3, the DNA is TGTGCCAGCAGGGAGGGTCGCGAGACCCAGTACTTC. Translated: CASREGRETQYF.

This clone has only one observation. The rearrangement uses TRBV4-3 and TRBJ2-3; TRBD2 agrees at 7 bases. The CDR3 is 15 amino acids. J was trimmed by 4 bases and V by 0 bases; bases with no gene match: 4. Germline V gene lookup returns CDR1 LGHNA and CDR2 YSLEER. In DNA, the CDR3 is TGCGCCAGCAGCCAAGAGGGGGAGGGTCCAGATACGCAGTATTTT. Translated: CASSQEGEGPDTQYF.

The chain employs TRBV6-2 or TRBV6-3 and TRBJ2-1, with TRBD2 matching over 14 bases. The germline V gene encodes CDR1 MNHEY and CDR2 SVGEGT. The ends lost 6 bases at V and 12 bases at J; junction bases unmatched: 7. The length of the CDR3 is 14 residues. In nucleotides, the CDR3 is TGTGCCAGCAGCCCGGGACTAGCGGGAGTAATGCAGTTCTTC. The encoded protein is CASSPGLAGVMQFF.

The chain links TRBV11-2 to TRBJ2-7; 8 bases are shared with TRBD1. Germline V gene data show CDR1 as SGHAT and CDR2 as FQNNGV. The CDR3 runs 17 residues. Trimming took 5 bases from V and 2 from J; bases not matched to a gene: 14. CDR3 in amino acids: CASSPRPDRGGTYEQYF. CDR3 DNA: TGTGCCAGCAGCCCCCGACCCGACAGGGGTGGCACCTACGAGCAGTACTTC.

A single count supports this clone. The chain carries TRBV6-5 and TRBJ1-1; 7 bases agree with TRBD1. The CDR3 covers 14 residues. The V segment lost 8 bases and the J segment 5 bases; nucleotides outside the gene matches: 11. CDR1 MNHEY and CDR2 SVGAGI come from the germline V gene. In DNA, the CDR3 is TGTGCCAGCCGCCTACAGGGGAGAGAAACTGAAGCTTTCTTT. It codes for CASRLQGRETEAFF.

The gene calls are TRBV4-1 and TRBJ1-1, with unresolved D. The ends were cut back, 2 bases at V and 2 bases at J, with 12 bases in the middle. From germline, CDR1 is MGHRA and CDR2 YSYEKL. The CDR3 is 15 residues long. CDR3 amino acids: CASSQLRRGNTEAFF. For the CDR3, the DNA is TGCGCCAGCAGCCAACTCAGGCGGGGAAACACTGAAGCTTTCTTT.

The rearrangement joins TRBV27 to TRBJ2-7, with TRBD2 matching over 16 bases. CDR1 is MNHEY and CDR2 is SMNVEV in the germline V gene (reference sequence). The CDR3 runs to 18 residues. V shed 6 bases, J shed 7 bases, and the junction held 15 bases outside the gene matches. CDR3 sequence: CASSPSPGLAGGPREQYF. The DNA of the CDR3 is TGTGCCAGCAGCCCCTCCCCGGGACTAGCGGGAGGGCCGAGGGAGCAGTACTTC.

V and J are TRBV5-4 and TRBJ2-5; 9 nucleotides agree with TRBD1. The germline V gene has CDR1 SGHNT and CDR2 YYREEE (reference sequence). J was trimmed by 5 bases and V by 0 bases; bases with no gene match: 8. CDR3 length: 16 residues. CDR3 in amino acids: CASSLGRTGEGETQYF. In DNA form, the CDR3 reads TGTGCCAGCAGCTTGGGAAGGACAGGGGAAGGGGAGACCCAGTACTTC.

The chain combines TRBV11-2 with TRBJ1-1, with 7 positions matching TRBD1. There are 12 residues in the CDR3. The J segment lost 10 bases and the V segment lost 6 bases, leaving 8 bases of the junction unmatched. CDR1 is SGHAT and CDR2 is FQNNGV in the germline V gene. In nucleotides, the CDR3 is TGTGCCAGCAGTCCGCCCGCAGGGGGAGCTTTCTTT. Encoded protein: CASSPPAGGAFF.

The gene calls are TRBV7-3 and TRBJ1-1, with D possibly TRBD1 on 5 matching bases. This CDR3 spans 14 amino acids. Trimming shortened V by 4 bases and J by 0 bases, and 9 bases separated the two germline ends. Per germline, CDR1 SGHTA and CDR2 FQGTGA. In DNA form, the CDR3 reads TGTGCCAGCAGCTCCGGGGGAATGAACACTGAAGCTTTCTTT. Translated: CASSSGGMNTEAFF. Based on the CDR3 plus reference TRBV7-3 and TRBJ1-1, the full variable domain is GAGVSQTPSNKVTEKGKYVELRCDPISGHTALYWYRQSLGQGPEFLIYFQGTGAADDSGLPNDRFFAVRPEGSVSTLKIQRTERGDSAVYLCASSSGGMNTEAFFGQGTRLTVV.

This sequence joins TRBV6-6 and TRBJ1-3, with a possible D match to TRBD1 (5 bases). Germline CDR1 MNHNY, CDR2 SVGAGI (reference sequence). The CDR3 is 15 amino acids. Deletions cut 5 bases from V and 4 bases from J, with 15 bases between. The CDR3 coding sequence is TGTGCCAGCAGTCCCAGGGATGGGTCAGGAAACACCATATATTTT. Its translation is CASSPRDGSGNTIYF.

V usage is TRBV21-1 and J usage is TRBJ2-2; the table gives TRBD1 as D, unverified against the DNA. TRBV21-1 is recorded as a pseudogene. CDR3 length: 16 residues. The CDR3 nucleotides read TGTGCCAGCAGCAAAGGGTACAGATTGAACACCGGGGAGCTGTTTTTT. Translation gives CASSKGYRLNTGELFF.

This sequence joins TRBV19 and TRBJ2-2, with a tentative D call TRBD1 (6 bases). Germline V lookup: CDR1 LNHDA, CDR2 SQIVND (reference sequence). The V end lost 1 base, the J end lost 3 bases, and 12 bases lay between the germline ends. CDR3 size: 16 residues. The CDR3 spells CASSIAQGGDTGELFF. CDR3 bases: TGTGCCAGTAGTATAGCACAGGGCGGCGACACCGGGGAGCTGTTTTTT. Full variable domain (remainder filled in from reference TRBV19 and TRBJ2-2): DGGITQSPKYLFRKEGQNVTLSCEQNLNHDAMYWYRQDPGQGLRLIYYSQIVNDFQKGDIAEGYSVSREKKESFPLTVTSAQKNPTAFYLCASSIAQGGDTGELFFGEGSRLTVL.

J is TRBJ2-7 and V is TRBV5-8, with D perhaps TRBD1 (6 bases). The CDR3 has 13 residues. Trimming took 4 bases from V and 6 from J, leaving 14 bases between them. The germline V gene encodes CDR1 SGHTS and CDR2 YDEGEE. The CDR3 is CASSMARGREQYF. In nucleotides, the CDR3 is TGTGCCAGCAGCATGGCCAGGGGTCGCGAGCAGTACTTC.

A single count supports this clone. The CDR3 bases are TGTGCCAGCAGTGACAGGTACACAGATACGCAGTATTTT. It translates to CASSDRYTDTQYF. The V and J genes are TRBV28 and TRBJ2-3; tentative D call: TRBD1 (6 bases). V lost 5 bases and J 2 bases, leaving 8 bases between the germline ends. Germline V gene data show CDR1 as MDHEN and CDR2 as SYDVKM. This CDR3 spans 13 amino acids.

The chain has TRBV11-2 and TRBJ2-1; 9 nucleotides match TRBD2. Germline V CDR1 and CDR2: SGHAT, FQNNGV. This CDR3 is 16 amino acids long. V shed 3 bases and J 7 bases; nucleotides not matched to a gene: 10. Here the CDR3 DNA reads TGTGCCAGCAGCTTCACCCGAGCGGGAGGCTTAAATGAGCAGTTCTTC. Protein: CASSFTRAGGLNEQFF.

The gene calls are TRBV18 and TRBJ2-3, with TRBD2 as a possible D gene (6 bases). Trimming removed 0 bases from V and 6 bases from J, with 10 bases in between. The CDR3 covers 14 residues. The germline gives CDR1 KGHSH, CDR2 LQKENI. CDR3 amino acids: CASSPPEGPDTQYF. In DNA form, the CDR3 reads TGTGCCAGCTCACCACCGGAGGGCCCCGATACGCAGTATTTT.

This clone is a singleton in its sample. The chain joins TRBV28 to TRBJ2-1; 9 nucleotides align to TRBD1. The germline V gene encodes CDR1 MDHEN and CDR2 SYDVKM. The CDR3 is 17 amino acids. The trim removed 5 bases at V and 2 bases at J, leaving 10 bases unmatched. CDR3 region: CASSPGQGWTTYNEQFF. CDR3 nucleotide sequence: TGTGCCAGCAGTCCTGGACAGGGGTGGACAACCTACAATGAGCAGTTCTTC. The variable domain in full, with the rest retrieved from reference TRBV28 and TRBJ2-1, is DVKVTQSSRYLVKRTGEKVFLECVQDMDHENMFWYRQDPGLGLRLIYFSYDVKMKEKGDIPEGYSVSREKKERFSLILESASTNQTSMYLCASSPGQGWTTYNEQFFGPGTRLTVL.

The V and J genes are TRBV28 and TRBJ2-3; D perhaps matches TRBD2 (5 bases). CDR3 size: 18 residues. The V gene's germline CDR1 is MDHEN and CDR2 SYDVKM. The germline V and J ends were trimmed by 3 bases and 3 bases, with 22 bases remaining between them. The CDR3 nucleotides are TGTGCCAGCAGTTTCATCCCCCCCTCCAGCACGGGGACAGATACGCAGTATTTT. The encoded protein is CASSFIPPSSTGTDTQYF.

This clone was seen just once. V usage is TRBV2 and J usage is TRBJ2-7, with D possibly matching TRBD1 (6 bases). Per the germline V gene, CDR1 is SNHLY and CDR2 is FYNNEI. The ends were cut back, 5 bases at V and 4 bases at J, with 15 bases in the middle. The CDR3 length is 14 residues. This CDR3 reads CASSQQGVRYEQYF. CDR3 in DNA: TGTGCCAGCAGTCAACAGGGAGTTCGGTACGAGCAGTACTTC.

This chain's CDR3 is CATGRSENTGELFF. The CDR3 DNA is TGTGCCACGGGGAGATCTGAGAACACCGGGGAGCTGTTTTTT. The chain carries TRBV28 and TRBJ2-2; TRBD2 might be the D (5 bases). CDR1 and CDR2 from the germline V gene are MDHEN and SYDVKM. V was trimmed by 10 bases and J by 1 base, leaving 13 bases between them. This CDR3 is 14 amino acids long.

This chain links TRBV5-3 with TRBJ1-2; D is unclear. TRBV5-3 is an ORF for which the function is uncertain. CDR3 length: 12 residues. The germline V and J ends were trimmed by 3 bases and 4 bases, with 7 bases remaining between them. CDR3 coding DNA: TGTGCCAGAAGCTCAGTCTCCTATGGCTACACCTTC. The encoded protein is CARSSVSYGYTF.

The chain combines TRBV20-1 with TRBJ2-5; the D gene is possibly TRBD2 (5 bases). V was pared by 3 bases and J by 5 bases, with 7 bases between. The CDR3 totals 11 residues. Looked up from germline, CDR1 is DFQATT and CDR2 is SNEGSKA (reference sequence). This CDR3 is CSASGKETQYF. Here the CDR3 DNA reads TGCAGTGCTAGCGGGAAGGAGACCCAGTACTTC.

The chain is built from TRBV9 and TRBJ2-7, with D perhaps TRBD2 (5 bases). Germline V CDR1 and CDR2: SGDLS, YYNGEE. Between the trimmed V and J ends, which lost 4 bases and 6 bases, there was a span of 14 bases. The CDR3 has 13 amino acids. The CDR3 region has the DNA TGTGCCAGCAGCCCCCGGACTTTGGGCGAGCAGTACTTC. Translation gives CASSPRTLGEQYF.

The table lists this clone with a few counts. The CDR3: CASSPTQGEGEQYF. The CDR3 nucleotides read TGTGCCAGCTCACCAACACAGGGAGAGGGCGAGCAGTACTTC. This chain uses TRBV18 with TRBJ2-7, with a possible D match to TRBD1 (6 bases). Germline lookup yields CDR1 KGHSH and CDR2 LQKENI. The V and J ends lost 2 bases and 6 bases respectively, with 14 bases between them. This CDR3 is 14 amino acids long.

DNA of the CDR3: TGTGCCAGCAACCGGGACAGAGAAGAGACCCAGTACTTC. It specifies CASNRDREETQYF. This chain links TRBV7-8 with TRBJ2-5; the match to TRBD1 covers 7 bases. V dropped 7 bases and J dropped 3; count of bases not matched to a gene: 5. The germline gives CDR1 SGHVS, CDR2 FQNEAQ. This CDR3 spans 13 amino acids.

This clone was counted a single time. The chain couples TRBV5-4 to TRBJ2-3; 12 positions match TRBD2. Trimming at V came to 10 bases and at J to 3 bases, leaving 3 bases not matched to a gene. Germline V lookup: CDR1 SGHNT, CDR2 YYREEE (reference sequence). This CDR3 region has 13 residues. The CDR3 DNA follows: TGTGCCGGCGGACTAGCGGGAACAGATACGCAGTATTTT. Its translation: CAGGLAGTDTQYF.

V gene TRBV7-8 combines with J gene TRBJ1-1; no reliable D call. This CDR3 comprises 15 residues. Germline-derived CDR1 and CDR2 are SGHVS and FQNEAQ. The ends were cut back, 4 bases at V and 0 bases at J, with 12 bases in the middle. CDR3 sequence reads: CASSSEVPLNTEAFF. Written as DNA, the CDR3 is TGTGCCAGCAGCTCGGAGGTACCCCTGAACACTGAAGCTTTCTTT. Using reference TRBV7-8 and TRBJ1-1 for the parts outside the CDR3, the full variable domain is GAGVSQSPRYKVAKRGQDVALRCDPISGHVSLFWYQQALGQGPEFLTYFQNEAQLDKSGLPSDRFFAERPEGSVSTLKIQRTQQEDSAVYLCASSSEVPLNTEAFFGQGTRLTVV.